This TCR beta chain stems from a study of follicular helper T cells after annual influenza vaccination. Study-level information: Some donors were sampled over the 2013-2014, 2014-2015 and 2015-2016 vaccinations.

Findings of the study overall: Yearly vaccinations repeatedly recalled conserved clonotypes in ICOS+CD38+ cTfh.

Clones were read by immunoSEQ multiplex PCR, and TCRdb kept only the in-frame ones, dropping some. The sample has 10,000 to 15,000 clones, 75% to 85% seen once. Time point noted: 2014-2015 season, pre-vaccination. Adults received seasonal inactivated influenza vaccine, with sorted blood CD4 subsets sequenced before and after. Per time point, roughly 40-110 mL of blood was sampled. Concerning this clone itself: The antigen is undetermined.

The sequence derives from an adult who received the influenza vaccine. Sequencing was performed on CXCR5- memory CD4+ T cells sorted from blood, taken on the day of influenza vaccination.

The CDR3: CASSRYPGGRRNSPLHF. For the CDR3, the DNA is TGTGCCAGCAGTCGTTACCCGGGGGGACGGAGGAATTCACCCCTCCACTTT. The rearrangement joins TRBV2 to TRBJ1-6; D is perhaps TRBD1 (5 bases). The CDR3 consists of 17 residues. V lost 5 bases, J lost 7 bases, and 21 bases lay in between. In germline, CDR1 is SNHLY, CDR2 FYNNEI.